Below are 20 T cell receptor beta chains sequenced from a single sample in a study of blood T cell repertoires in COVID-19. The table came from immunoSEQ multiplex PCR; TCRdb's copy has only in-frame clones and leaves some out. Found here are around 130,000 clones, under 90% of them singletons; the top ten hold 1.5% to 2%. Specimen: PBMCs or T cells enriched from blood (not recorded which). These receptors all come from a woman between 18 and 29 years old who had been exposed to COVID-19.

CDR3 in amino acids: CASSIGPGRNQPQHF. As DNA, the CDR3 is TGTGCCAGTAGTATCGGACCAGGGCGCAATCAGCCCCAGCATTTT. V gene TRBV19 combines with J gene TRBJ1-5; TRBD1 is a possible D gene (5 bases). The CDR3 consists of 15 residues. Germline CDR1 reads LNHDA; CDR2 reads SQIVND (reference sequence). The V and J ends lost 3 bases and 2 bases respectively, with 11 bases between them.

This clone appeared once. This rearrangement joins TRBV5-1 to TRBJ2-1; weak D call: TRBD2 (6 bases). The germline gives CDR1 SGHRS, CDR2 YFSETQ. Trimming removed 2 bases from V and 0 bases from J, with 12 bases in between. The CDR3 has 16 residues. Here the CDR3 DNA reads TGCGCCAGCAGCTTTACGGGACTCAGCTCCTACAATGAGCAGTTCTTC. As protein: CASSFTGLSSYNEQFF.

V is TRBV7-2 and J is TRBJ2-1; 7 nucleotides match TRBD2. The V segment lost 9 bases and the J segment 6 bases; nucleotides outside the gene matches: 17. This CDR3 contains 16 residues. Germline CDR1 reads SGHTA; CDR2 reads FQGNSA. CDR3 in amino acids: CASQTEPGGGINEQFF. The CDR3 DNA reads as TGTGCCAGTCAAACGGAACCTGGGGGAGGGATCAATGAGCAGTTCTTC.

V usage is TRBV18 and J usage is TRBJ2-7; 8 bases line up with TRBD1. CDR1 KGHSH and CDR2 LQKENI come from the germline V gene. The CDR3 consists of 17 residues. V was pared by 2 bases and J by 0 bases, with 9 bases of the junction left unmatched. The CDR3 DNA is TGTGCCAGCTCACCAAGGCCGAGTCAGGGGGCCTCCTACGAGCAGTACTTC. Translating it yields CASSPRPSQGASYEQYF. Based on the CDR3 plus reference TRBV18 and TRBJ2-7, the full variable domain is NAGVMQNPRHLVRRRGQEARLRCSPMKGHSHVYWYRQLPEEGLKFMVYLQKENIIDESGMPKERFSAEFPKEGPSILRIQQVVRGDSAAYFCASSPRPSQGASYEQYFGPGTRLTVT.

This clone was seen only a few times. The J gene is TRBJ2-7, the V gene TRBV7-2; tentatively, D is TRBD1 (6 bases). Germline V gives CDR1 SGHTA, CDR2 FQGNSA. Trimming removed 8 bases at V and 4 bases at J, with 15 bases between. The CDR3 loop spans 13 amino acids. The CDR3 is CASGVQGGYEQYF. For the CDR3, the DNA is TGTGCCAGCGGGGTACAGGGTGGTTACGAGCAGTACTTC.

This sequence joins TRBV11-2 and TRBJ1-2; maybe TRBD1 (6 bases). CDR3 size: 16 residues. V dropped 5 bases and J dropped 8 bases, with 24 bases sitting between them. CDR1 is SGHAT and CDR2 is FQNNGV in the germline V gene. CDR3 loop: CASSLGLAGGQGGYTF. CDR3 DNA sequence: TGTGCCAGCAGCCTGGGACTAGCGGGAGGGCAGGGGGGCTACACCTTC.

V usage is TRBV21-1 and J usage is TRBJ2-3; the table's D call, TRBD2, has no DNA check behind it. TRBV21-1 is a documented pseudogene. This CDR3 spans 14 amino acids. CDR3 in DNA: TGTGCCAGCAGCAAACGAGGGCCTCCAGATACGCAGTATTTT. Protein product: CASSKRGPPDTQYF.

The chain recombines TRBV14 with TRBJ2-7; TRBD1 matches 8 bases. This CDR3 is 15 amino acids long. CDR1 and CDR2 from the germline V gene are SGHDN and FVKESK. V gave up 4 bases and J gave up 0 bases; unmatched junction bases: 5. The CDR3 is CASSRDRISSYEQYF. As DNA, the CDR3 is TGTGCCAGCAGCCGGGACAGGATTAGCTCCTACGAGCAGTACTTC.

This clone was seen only a few times. This chain joins TRBV4-3 and TRBJ1-4; 7 positions match TRBD1. The CDR3 is 14 residues long. The V gene end was trimmed by 5 bases and the J gene end by 8 bases; junction bases not matched to a gene: 8. Germline V lookup: CDR1 LGHNA, CDR2 YSLEER. CDR3 region: CASSFNRGGEKLFF. In DNA, the CDR3 is TGCGCCAGCAGCTTCAACAGGGGTGGGGAAAAACTGTTTTTT.

This sequence joins TRBV2 and TRBJ2-5; 11 positions agree with TRBD1. V shed 4 bases and J 2 bases; nucleotides not matched to a gene: 6. This CDR3 contains 16 residues. Germline CDR1 is SNHLY and CDR2 is FYNNEI. CDR3 loop: CASSARTGGLQETQYF. The CDR3 DNA sequence: TGTGCCAGCAGTGCCCGGACAGGGGGCTTACAAGAGACCCAGTACTTC.

V is TRBV9 and J is TRBJ1-2; TRBD1 agrees at 9 bases. V lost 4 bases to trimming and J lost 5 bases; unmatched junction nucleotides: 9. The CDR3 consists of 15 residues. Germline lookup yields CDR1 SGDLS and CDR2 YYNGEE. The CDR3 here is CASSPYDRGSYGYTF. The CDR3 DNA reads TGTGCCAGCAGCCCCTACGACAGGGGGAGTTATGGCTACACCTTC. The whole variable domain, remainder taken from reference TRBV9 and TRBJ1-2, is DSGVTQTPKHLITATGQRVTLRCSPRSGDLSVYWYQQSLDQGLQFLIQYYNGEERAKGNILERFSAQQFPDLHSELNLSSLELGDSALYFCASSPYDRGSYGYTFGSGTRLTVV.

As for this clone: Other DNA sequences of this sample code for an identical CDR3. The chain combines TRBV6-5 with TRBJ1-1, with D uncertain. Trimming pared 2 bases from V and 2 bases from J, leaving 6 bases between. Germline V CDR1 and CDR2: MNHEY, SVGAGI. The CDR3 contains 13 residues. CDR3 nucleotide sequence: TGTGCCAGCAGTTACGGGAGTAACACTGAAGCTTTCTTT. It yields the protein CASSYGSNTEAFF.

J is TRBJ2-1 and V is TRBV6-4, with 10 bases fitting TRBD2. Trimming removed 3 bases from V and 6 bases from J; junction bases left unmatched: 5. There are 15 residues in the CDR3. Germline V CDR1 and CDR2: MRHNA, SNTAGT. The CDR3: CASSEKLAGSNEQFF. In DNA, the CDR3 is TGTGCCAGCAGTGAAAAACTAGCGGGGTCCAATGAGCAGTTCTTC.

The chain joins TRBV27 to TRBJ1-2, with TRBD1 matching over 10 bases. The CDR3 is made up of 15 amino acids. Germline V gene data show CDR1 as MNHEY and CDR2 as SMNVEV (reference sequence). The CDR3 bases are TGTGCGTCGAGAGGGACAGGGGCCACTAACTATGGCTACACCTTC. Translation gives CASRGTGATNYGYTF.

The gene calls are TRBV5-4 and TRBJ1-5; D is undetermined. Germline V lookup: CDR1 SGHNT, CDR2 YYREEE (reference sequence). V shed 3 bases and J shed 5 bases, with 15 bases lying between them. The CDR3 contains 15 residues. The CDR3 region is CASSSGPDYHQPQHF. The DNA for the CDR3 is TGTGCCAGCAGCTCAGGACCGGACTACCATCAGCCCCAGCATTTT.

V usage is TRBV6-5 and J usage is TRBJ2-7; maybe TRBD1 (6 bases). Trimming left V 5 bases short and J 2 bases short, with 13 bases between. CDR3 length: 14 amino acids. Per the germline V gene, CDR1 is MNHEY and CDR2 is SVGAGI. The CDR3 DNA reads TGTGCCAGCAGTCGGACAGCGCTAGCCTACGAGCAGTACTTC. Protein sequence: CASSRTALAYEQYF.

The chain links TRBV9 to TRBJ2-1; TRBD2 matches at 14 bases. The CDR3 has 15 amino acids. V dropped 3 bases and J dropped 9; count of bases not matched to a gene: 5. Germline lookup yields CDR1 SGDLS and CDR2 YYNGEE. In DNA, the CDR3 is TGTGCCAGCAGCGGGGGACTAGCGGGGGTATTTGAGCAGTTCTTC. Protein: CASSGGLAGVFEQFF.

V is TRBV2 and J is TRBJ1-3; weak D call: TRBD1 (6 bases). V was clipped by 9 bases and J by 8 bases, with 14 bases between them. CDR1 and CDR2 from the germline V gene are SNHLY and FYNNEI. The CDR3 length is 12 residues. The CDR3 loop reads CARNTGFDTIYF. CDR3 DNA sequence: TGTGCCAGAAATACAGGGTTTGACACCATATATTTT.

The J gene is TRBJ2-5, the V gene TRBV5-5; maybe TRBD2 (5 bases). This CDR3 has 13 residues. In germline, CDR1 is SGHKS, CDR2 YYEKEE (reference sequence). V dropped 1 base and J dropped 5 bases, with 9 bases sitting between them. CDR3 nucleotide sequence: TGTGCCAGCAGCTTGCGGGGTTGGGAGACCCAGTACTTC. As protein: CASSLRGWETQYF.

The chain carries TRBV28 and TRBJ1-2, with D perhaps matching TRBD1 (6 bases). CDR1 is MDHEN, CDR2 SYDVKM, per germline. V was clipped by 3 bases and J by 0 bases, with 20 bases between them. The CDR3 covers 18 residues. The CDR3 DNA reads TGTGCCAGCAGTTTCGTGTACAGGGTATACGGAACTAACTATGGCTACACCTTC. It codes for CASSFVYRVYGTNYGYTF.